The present T cell receptor (beta chain) was sequenced within a study of cytomegalovirus exposure and HLA in healthy donors. The PCR was carried out with 60 Vbeta primers and 13 Jbeta primers. Here immunoSEQ multiplex PCR was the method, and the copy in TCRdb shows in-frame clones only, minus some. The table shows 160,000 or so clones, with 70% to 80% occurring only once. This clone showed up just once. The sample was PBMCs. The sequence was obtained from a man aged 50 or older in good health and CMV-seropositive.

Here the CDR3 reads CASGLGTGSNQPQHF. CDR3 DNA sequence: TGTGCTAGTGGTTTGGGGACAGGTAGCAATCAGCCCCAGCATTTT. This chain links TRBV12-5 with TRBJ1-5; 7 positions match TRBD1. The V gene end was trimmed by 1 base and the J gene end by 0 bases; junction bases not matched to a gene: 0. The CDR3 consists of 15 residues. Germline V gives CDR1 LGHNT, CDR2 FRNRAP.